The 22 T cell receptor beta chains below come from one sample, sequenced in a study of shared clonotypes between healthy human individuals. Sequenced by immunoSEQ multiplex PCR; TCRdb stores in-frame clones only, minus some. The sample consists of hundreds of thousands of clones, approximately 96% of them appearing once. Naive CD8 cells lacked CD45RO and underwent positive selection for CCR7, leaving out terminally differentiated effector memory CD45RA+ cells. Source material: naive CD8+ T cells sorted from blood. These receptors originate from a woman aged 25 to 39 in good health.

This chain joins TRBV7-9 and TRBJ2-1; D gene ambiguous. The V end lost 2 bases, the J end lost 6 bases, and 11 bases lay between the germline ends. The CDR3 loop spans 14 amino acids. CDR1 is SEHNR, CDR2 FQNEAQ, per germline (reference sequence). Here the CDR3 DNA reads TGTGCCAGCAGCTTAACGCCGGGCCGCAATGAGCAGTTCTTC. It codes for CASSLTPGRNEQFF. The variable domain in full, with the rest retrieved from reference TRBV7-9 and TRBJ2-1, is DTGVSQNPRHKITKRGQNVTFRCDPISEHNRLYWYRQTLGQGPEFLTYFQNEAQLEKSRLLSDRFSAERPKGSFSTLEIQRTEQGDSAMYLCASSLTPGRNEQFFGPGTRLTVL.

This rearrangement joins TRBV4-2 to TRBJ2-1; D is uncertain. V gave up 4 bases and J gave up 5 bases, with 21 bases separating them. Germline V CDR1 and CDR2: LGHNA, YNFKEQ. The CDR3 is made up of 17 amino acids. The CDR3 reads CASSPERRSPRDNEQFF. CDR3 DNA sequence: TGTGCCAGCAGCCCAGAACGGCGGTCCCCCAGAGACAATGAGCAGTTCTTC.

The chain combines TRBV27 with TRBJ2-5; the match to TRBD2 covers 8 bases. CDR3 length: 14 residues. Per the germline V gene, CDR1 is MNHEY and CDR2 is SMNVEV (reference sequence). Trimming cost V 5 bases and J 5 bases; bases outside gene matches: 7. The chain's CDR3 is CASSAGTSLETQYF. The CDR3 DNA reads as TGTGCCAGCAGTGCCGGGACTAGTCTTGAGACCCAGTACTTC.

This chain connects TRBV27 to TRBJ2-7, with 8 bases lining up with TRBD2. Germline lookup yields CDR1 MNHEY and CDR2 SMNVEV (reference sequence). The CDR3 is made up of 12 amino acids. V dropped 5 bases and J dropped 6; count of bases not matched to a gene: 3. CDR3 in amino acids: CASSSGRGEQYF. Written as DNA, the CDR3 is TGTGCCAGCAGTAGCGGGAGAGGCGAGCAGTACTTC.

The V gene is TRBV2, the J gene TRBJ2-7; D gene uncertain. Trimming took 2 bases from V and 0 from J, leaving 11 bases between them. The germline V gene encodes CDR1 SNHLY and CDR2 FYNNEI. The CDR3 is 15 residues long. CDR3 DNA: TGTGCCAGCAGTGAAAGACCGCTCCACTCCTACGAGCAGTACTTC. Residues: CASSERPLHSYEQYF. Variable domain in full (rest from reference TRBV2 and TRBJ2-7): EPEVTQTPSHQVTQMGQEVILRCVPISNHLYFYWYRQILGQKVEFLVSFYNNEISEKSEIFDDQFSVERPDGSNFTLKIRSTKLEDSAMYFCASSERPLHSYEQYFGPGTRLTVT.

The CDR3 DNA reads as TGCGCCAGCAGCCAGAGTCCGGAAAATGAAAAACTGTTTTTT. This codes for CASSQSPENEKLFF. This chain uses TRBV4-1 with TRBJ1-4; D gene unclear. Trimming pared 3 bases from V and 5 bases from J, leaving 10 bases between. Germline loops: CDR1 MGHRA, CDR2 YSYEKL. The CDR3 runs 14 residues.

The chain is built from TRBV19 and TRBJ1-1, with D tentatively TRBD1 (5 bases). CDR1 and CDR2 from the germline V gene are LNHDA and SQIVND (reference sequence). The CDR3 has 14 residues. The V end was cut by 4 bases, the J end by 5 bases, with 14 bases between. The CDR3 coding sequence is TGTGCCAGTAGTACCGACTCAGGGTTAACTGAAGCTTTCTTT. Protein product: CASSTDSGLTEAFF.

The table lists this clone with a count of one. The gene calls are TRBV2 and TRBJ2-5; D gene ambiguous. There are 12 residues in the CDR3. CDR1 and CDR2 from the germline V gene are SNHLY and FYNNEI. Trimming cost V 6 bases and J 4 bases, with 9 bases left between them. CDR3 nucleotide sequence: TGTGCCAGCAGCCCAAGCAGAGAGACCCAGTACTTC. Its protein is CASSPSRETQYF.

Turning to this clone: In the same sample, other DNA sequences code for this CDR3. The V call is TRBV28, the J call TRBJ2-2; 14 bases match TRBD2. Germline CDR1 and CDR2: MDHEN and SYDVKM. J was trimmed by 6 bases and V by 10 bases; bases with no gene match: 19. CDR3 length: 19 residues. Written as DNA, the CDR3 is TGTGCCACCACCAACCCGGGACTAGCGGGAGTTCGGGGGTCCGGGGAGCTGTTTTTT. Amino acids: CATTNPGLAGVRGSGELFF.

V gene TRBV28 combines with J gene TRBJ1-2; tentatively, D is TRBD1 (6 bases). Germline assignment: CDR1 MDHEN and CDR2 SYDVKM. This CDR3 is built from 13 residues. V lost 6 bases to trimming and J lost 4 bases, with 12 bases between them. The CDR3 DNA sequence: TGTGCCAGCAGCGTACAGGGATCCTATGGCTACACCTTC. Residues: CASSVQGSYGYTF.

The chain carries TRBV13 and TRBJ2-5; D unclear. Trimming removed 2 bases from V and 5 bases from J, with 9 bases in between. CDR1 and CDR2 from the germline V gene are PRHDT and FYEKMQ (reference sequence). The CDR3 runs 13 residues. The CDR3 region is CASSLTLKETQYF. CDR3 DNA sequence: TGTGCCAGCAGCTTAACACTGAAGGAGACCCAGTACTTC.

The chain is built from TRBV29-1 and TRBJ2-7; 14 nucleotides agree with TRBD2. This CDR3 spans 14 amino acids. Germline-derived CDR1 and CDR2 are SQVTM and ANQGSEA. With 6 bases clipped from V and 3 bases from J, the junction kept 4 bases outside the gene matches. Here the CDR3 reads CSVRTSGRIYEQYF. CDR3 sequence (DNA): TGCAGCGTCCGGACTAGCGGGAGGATCTACGAGCAGTACTTC.

This CDR3 reads CASSASGQTYEQYF. The CDR3 DNA sequence: TGTGCCAGCAGCGCGTCGGGACAAACCTACGAGCAGTACTTC. V usage is TRBV9 and J usage is TRBJ2-7; a weak D match, TRBD1 (6 bases). This CDR3 spans 14 amino acids. From germline, CDR1 is SGDLS and CDR2 YYNGEE. V lost 3 bases and J lost 2, with 12 bases in between.

The chain combines TRBV28 with TRBJ1-3; tentatively, D is TRBD1 (5 bases). Germline V gives CDR1 MDHEN, CDR2 SYDVKM. The CDR3 is made up of 18 amino acids. V was pared by 0 bases and J by 1 base, with 16 bases between. The CDR3 region is CASSLWFQGQLSGNTIYF. As DNA, the CDR3 is TGTGCCAGCAGTTTATGGTTCCAGGGCCAGTTATCTGGAAACACCATATATTTT.

V and J are TRBV7-2 and TRBJ1-1, with D perhaps TRBD1 (6 bases). Trimming removed 1 base from V and 0 bases from J, with 18 bases in between. CDR1 and CDR2 from the germline V gene are SGHTA and FQGNSA. CDR3 length: 18 residues. CDR3 sequence reads: CASSLGAAGDEMNTEAFF. The CDR3 DNA follows: TGTGCCAGCAGCTTAGGCGCGGCAGGGGATGAAATGAACACTGAAGCTTTCTTT.

The CDR3: CASSLMAGGNGYTF. The CDR3 bases are TGTGCCAGCAGTTTAATGGCAGGGGGAAATGGCTACACCTTC. The chain links TRBV27 to TRBJ1-2, with TRBD1 identical over 7 bases. CDR3 length: 14 amino acids. The J segment lost 6 bases and the V segment lost 2 bases, leaving 6 bases of the junction unmatched. Germline V gene data show CDR1 as MNHEY and CDR2 as SMNVEV (reference sequence).

This clone was detected only once. The V call is TRBV10-1, the J call TRBJ2-1; the match to TRBD2 covers 9 bases. Germline V gene data show CDR1 as WNHNN and CDR2 as SYGVQD (reference sequence). Unmatched junction bases numbered 9, after V lost 2 bases and J lost 7 bases. This CDR3 has 16 amino acids. The CDR3 protein is CASSEGSSGMRNEQFF. In DNA form, the CDR3 reads TGCGCCAGCAGTGAGGGGTCTAGCGGGATGAGAAATGAGCAGTTCTTC.

This CDR3 reads CASQGDTISYEQYF. In nucleotides, the CDR3 is TGTGCCAGCCAGGGAGATACCATCTCCTACGAGCAGTACTTC. The rearrangement links TRBV6-1 to TRBJ2-7, with D perhaps assigned TRBD1 or TRBD2 (5 bases each). V gave up 8 bases and J gave up 0 bases, with 14 bases separating them. The germline CDR1 and CDR2 sequences are MNHNS and SASEGT. CDR3 length: 14 amino acids.

The CDR3 nucleotides read TGTGCCACCAGCGTTACCAGGGGGGGCACAGATACGCAGTATTTT. Protein sequence: CATSVTRGGTDTQYF. The V gene is TRBV15, the J gene TRBJ2-3, with D possibly being TRBD1 (7 bases). Germline CDR1 reads LNHNV; CDR2 reads YYDKDF (reference sequence). The V gene lost 5 bases and the J gene lost 1 base, with 13 bases spanning the gap. The CDR3 runs 15 residues.

V gene TRBV7-8 combines with J gene TRBJ2-7; D not resolved. The V end was cut by 2 bases, the J end by 4 bases, with 3 bases between. The CDR3 sequence is 11 residues long. Germline V gene lookup returns CDR1 SGHVS and CDR2 FQNEAQ. The DNA of the CDR3 is TGTGCCAGCAGCTTATGGTACGAGCAGTACTTC. As protein: CASSLWYEQYF.

The rearrangement uses TRBV19 and TRBJ2-6, with D maybe TRBD2 (5 bases). From germline, CDR1 is LNHDA and CDR2 SQIVND (reference sequence). This CDR3 comprises 17 residues. The V gene lost 4 bases and the J gene lost 4 bases, with 17 bases spanning the gap. The CDR3 here is CASSTPAGSGGANVLTF. The CDR3 nucleotides read TGTGCCAGTAGTACTCCCGCCGGAAGCGGCGGGGCCAACGTCCTGACTTTC.

CDR3 bases: TGTGCCAGCAGCTTGTCGCAGGTTTATGGGGACGAGCAGTACTTC. Protein: CASSLSQVYGDEQYF. This sequence joins TRBV5-8 and TRBJ2-7; the D is unclear. V was shortened by 1 base and J by 5 bases, with 16 bases between the two germline ends. Germline CDR1 SGHTS, CDR2 YDEGEE. The CDR3 loop spans 15 amino acids.